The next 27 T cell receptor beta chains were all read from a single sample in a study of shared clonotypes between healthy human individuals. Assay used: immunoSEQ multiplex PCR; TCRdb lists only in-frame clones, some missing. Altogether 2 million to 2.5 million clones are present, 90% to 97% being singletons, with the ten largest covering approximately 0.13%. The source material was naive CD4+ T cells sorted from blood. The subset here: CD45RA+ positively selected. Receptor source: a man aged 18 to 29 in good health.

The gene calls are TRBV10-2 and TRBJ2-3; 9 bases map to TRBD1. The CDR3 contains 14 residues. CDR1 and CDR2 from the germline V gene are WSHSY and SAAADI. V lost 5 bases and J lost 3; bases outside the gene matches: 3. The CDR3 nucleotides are TGCGCCAGCAGTACGGACAGGGGTACAGATACGCAGTATTTT. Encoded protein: CASSTDRGTDTQYF.

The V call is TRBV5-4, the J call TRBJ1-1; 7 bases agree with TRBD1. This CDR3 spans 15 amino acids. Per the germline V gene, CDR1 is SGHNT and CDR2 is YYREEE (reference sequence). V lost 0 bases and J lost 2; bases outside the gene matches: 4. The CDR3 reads CASSLEGTVNTEAFF. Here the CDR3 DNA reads TGTGCCAGCAGCTTGGAAGGGACAGTCAACACTGAAGCTTTCTTT.

The CDR3 loop is CAWSDRNYEQYF. The CDR3 nucleotides read TGTGCCTGGAGTGATCGGAACTACGAGCAGTACTTC. The chain has TRBV30 and TRBJ2-7; D unclear. The CDR3 covers 12 residues. The V gene lost 1 base and the J gene lost 3 bases, with 7 bases spanning the gap. Germline V CDR1 and CDR2: GTSNPN, SVGIG (reference sequence).

The CDR3 loop is CASGPDGTAGKGTEAFF. The CDR3 coding sequence is TGTGCTAGTGGTCCGGACGGGACAGCGGGGAAAGGCACTGAAGCTTTCTTT. The chain is built from TRBV12-5 and TRBJ1-1; 7 positions agree with TRBD1. CDR1 is LGHNT, CDR2 FRNRAP, per germline. V trimming: 5 bases; J trimming: 4 bases; junction bases outside the gene matches: 16. CDR3 size: 17 residues.

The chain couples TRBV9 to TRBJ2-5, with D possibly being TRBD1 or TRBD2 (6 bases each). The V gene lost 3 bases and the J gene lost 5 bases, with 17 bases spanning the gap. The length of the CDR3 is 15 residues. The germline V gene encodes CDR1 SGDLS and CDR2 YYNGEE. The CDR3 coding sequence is TGTGCCAGCAGCGCCTCCCTAAGGGGGGAGGAGACCCAGTACTTC. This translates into CASSASLRGEETQYF.

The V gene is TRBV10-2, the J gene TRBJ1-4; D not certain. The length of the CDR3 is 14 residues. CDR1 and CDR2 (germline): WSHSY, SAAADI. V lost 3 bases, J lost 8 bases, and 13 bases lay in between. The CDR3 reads CASSEIGVSEKLFF. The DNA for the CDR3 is TGCGCCAGCAGTGAAATCGGCGTTTCGGAAAAACTGTTTTTT.

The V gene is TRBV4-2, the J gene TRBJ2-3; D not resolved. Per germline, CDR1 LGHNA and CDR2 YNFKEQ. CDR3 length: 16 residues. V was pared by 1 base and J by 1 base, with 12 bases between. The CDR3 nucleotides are TGTGCCAGCAGCCAAGCTAGGCTTTCTGGCACAGATACGCAGTATTTT. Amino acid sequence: CASSQARLSGTDTQYF.

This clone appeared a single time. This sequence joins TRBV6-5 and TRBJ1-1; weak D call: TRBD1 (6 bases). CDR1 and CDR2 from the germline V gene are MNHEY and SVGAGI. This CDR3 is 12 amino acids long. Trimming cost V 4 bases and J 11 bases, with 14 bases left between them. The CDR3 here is CASSFRGLIAFF. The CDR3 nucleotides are TGTGCCAGCAGTTTCAGGGGTTTGATCGCTTTCTTT.

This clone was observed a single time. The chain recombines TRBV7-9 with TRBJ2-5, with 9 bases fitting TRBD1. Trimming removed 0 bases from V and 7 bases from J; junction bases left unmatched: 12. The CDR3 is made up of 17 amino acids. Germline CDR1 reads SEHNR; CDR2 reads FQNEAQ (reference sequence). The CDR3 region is CASSLASLVQGAGTQYF. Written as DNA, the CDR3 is TGTGCCAGCAGCTTAGCGTCCCTCGTACAGGGGGCGGGGACCCAGTACTTC.

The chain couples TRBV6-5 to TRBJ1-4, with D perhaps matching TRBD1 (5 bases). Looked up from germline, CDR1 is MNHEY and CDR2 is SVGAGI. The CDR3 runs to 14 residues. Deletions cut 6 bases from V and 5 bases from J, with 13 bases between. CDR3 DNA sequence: TGTGCCAGCAGCCGCAGGGATTTGAATGAAAAACTGTTTTTT. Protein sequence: CASSRRDLNEKLFF.

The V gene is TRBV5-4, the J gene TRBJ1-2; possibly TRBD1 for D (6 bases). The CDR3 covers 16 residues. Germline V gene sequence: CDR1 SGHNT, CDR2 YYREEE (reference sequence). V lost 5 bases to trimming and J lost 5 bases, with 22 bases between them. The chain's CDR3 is CASRPTPGTNTYGYTF. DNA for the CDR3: TGTGCCAGCAGGCCAACGCCCGGGACAAACACGTATGGCTACACCTTC.

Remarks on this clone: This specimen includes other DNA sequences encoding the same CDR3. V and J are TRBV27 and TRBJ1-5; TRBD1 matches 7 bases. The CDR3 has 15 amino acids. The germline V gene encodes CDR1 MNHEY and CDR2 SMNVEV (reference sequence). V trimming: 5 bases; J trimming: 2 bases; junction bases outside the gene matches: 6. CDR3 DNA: TGTGCCAGCAGTATTAGGGGGCTGGGCAATCAGCCCCAGCATTTT. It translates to CASSIRGLGNQPQHF.

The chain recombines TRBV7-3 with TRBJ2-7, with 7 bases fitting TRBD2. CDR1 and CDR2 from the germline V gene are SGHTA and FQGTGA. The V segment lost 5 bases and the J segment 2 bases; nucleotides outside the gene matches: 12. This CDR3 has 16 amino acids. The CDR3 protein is CASSPASLALTYEQYF. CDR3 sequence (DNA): TGTGCCAGCAGCCCAGCGTCACTAGCGCTGACCTACGAGCAGTACTTC.

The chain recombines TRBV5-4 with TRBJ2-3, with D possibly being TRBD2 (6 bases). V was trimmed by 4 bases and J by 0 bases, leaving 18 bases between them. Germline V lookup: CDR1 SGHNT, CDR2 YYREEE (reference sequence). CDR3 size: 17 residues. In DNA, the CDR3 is TGTGCCAGCAGCGGCTGGGTGGGAGGCCCTAGCACAGATACGCAGTATTTT. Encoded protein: CASSGWVGGPSTDTQYF.

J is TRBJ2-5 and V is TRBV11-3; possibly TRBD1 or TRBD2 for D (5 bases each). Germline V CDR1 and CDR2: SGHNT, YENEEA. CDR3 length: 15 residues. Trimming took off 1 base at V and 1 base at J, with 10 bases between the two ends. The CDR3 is CASSLGGETQETQYF. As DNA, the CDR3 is TGTGCCAGCAGCTTAGGAGGGGAAACCCAAGAGACCCAGTACTTC.

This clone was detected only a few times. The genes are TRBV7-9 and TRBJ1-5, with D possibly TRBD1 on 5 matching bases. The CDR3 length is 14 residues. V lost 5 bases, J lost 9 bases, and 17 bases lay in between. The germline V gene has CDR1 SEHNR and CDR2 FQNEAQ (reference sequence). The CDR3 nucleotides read TGTGCCAGCAGCCCCTTCCAGGGAGGAGGGCCCCAGCATTTT. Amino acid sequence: CASSPFQGGGPQHF.

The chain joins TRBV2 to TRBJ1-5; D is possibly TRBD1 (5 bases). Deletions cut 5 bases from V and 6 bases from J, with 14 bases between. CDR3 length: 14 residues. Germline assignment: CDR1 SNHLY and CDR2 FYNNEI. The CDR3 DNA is TGTGCCAGCAGTCCGGACAAGATGACTCAGCCCCAGCATTTT. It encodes CASSPDKMTQPQHF.

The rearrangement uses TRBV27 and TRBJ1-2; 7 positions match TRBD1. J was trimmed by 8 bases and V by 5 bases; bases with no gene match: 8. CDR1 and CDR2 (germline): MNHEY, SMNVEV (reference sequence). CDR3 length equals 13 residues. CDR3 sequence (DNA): TGTGCCAGCAGTAAGCCGGGACAGAGAGGCTACACCTTC. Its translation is CASSKPGQRGYTF.

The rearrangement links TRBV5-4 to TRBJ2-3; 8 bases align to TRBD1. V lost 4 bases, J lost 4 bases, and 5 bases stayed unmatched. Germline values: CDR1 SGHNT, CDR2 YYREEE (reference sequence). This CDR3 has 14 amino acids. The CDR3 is CASSRQGAPDTQYF. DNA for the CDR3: TGTGCCAGCAGCCGCCAGGGGGCACCAGATACGCAGTATTTT.

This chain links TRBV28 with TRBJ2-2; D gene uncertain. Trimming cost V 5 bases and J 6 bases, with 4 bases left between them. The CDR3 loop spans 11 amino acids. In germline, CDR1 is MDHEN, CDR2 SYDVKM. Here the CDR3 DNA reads TGTGCCAGCAGTCAGCCCGGGGAGCTGTTTTTT. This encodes CASSQPGELFF.

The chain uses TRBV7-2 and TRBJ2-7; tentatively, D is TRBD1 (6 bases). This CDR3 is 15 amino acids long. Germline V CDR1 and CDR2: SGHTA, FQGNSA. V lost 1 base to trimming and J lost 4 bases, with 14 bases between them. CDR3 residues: CASSLEQGSTYEQYF. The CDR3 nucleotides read TGTGCCAGCAGCTTAGAACAGGGTAGCACATACGAGCAGTACTTC.

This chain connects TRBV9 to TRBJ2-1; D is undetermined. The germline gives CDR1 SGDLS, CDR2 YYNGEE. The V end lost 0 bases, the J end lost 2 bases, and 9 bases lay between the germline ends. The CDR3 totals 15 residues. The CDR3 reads CASSVGGDAYNEQFF. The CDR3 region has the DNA TGTGCCAGCAGCGTAGGTGGAGATGCCTACAATGAGCAGTTCTTC.

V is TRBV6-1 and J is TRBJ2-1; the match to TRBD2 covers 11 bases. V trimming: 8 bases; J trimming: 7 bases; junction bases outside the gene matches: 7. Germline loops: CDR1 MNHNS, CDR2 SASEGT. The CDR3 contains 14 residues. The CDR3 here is CASESRTSGNEQFF. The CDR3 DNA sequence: TGTGCCAGCGAATCACGGACTAGCGGGAATGAGCAGTTCTTC.

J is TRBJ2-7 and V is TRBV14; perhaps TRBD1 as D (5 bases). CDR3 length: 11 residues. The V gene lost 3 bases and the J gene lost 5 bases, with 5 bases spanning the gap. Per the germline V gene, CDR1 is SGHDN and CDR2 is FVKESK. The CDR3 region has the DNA TGTGCCAGCAGCCACAGGGACGAGCAGTACTTC. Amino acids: CASSHRDEQYF.

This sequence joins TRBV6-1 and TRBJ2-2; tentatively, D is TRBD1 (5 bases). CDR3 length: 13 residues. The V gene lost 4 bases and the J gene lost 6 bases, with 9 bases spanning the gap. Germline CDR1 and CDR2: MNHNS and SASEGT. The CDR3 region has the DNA TGTGCCAGCAGTGTTATGGGGCCCGGGGAGCTGTTTTTT. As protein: CASSVMGPGELFF.

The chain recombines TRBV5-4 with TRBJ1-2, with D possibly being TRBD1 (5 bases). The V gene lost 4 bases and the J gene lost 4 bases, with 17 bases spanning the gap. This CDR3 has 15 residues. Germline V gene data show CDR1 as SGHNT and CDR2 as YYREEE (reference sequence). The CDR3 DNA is TGTGCCAGCAGCAGCGGGGGATGGGGTGGCTATGGCTACACCTTC. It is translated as CASSSGGWGGYGYTF.

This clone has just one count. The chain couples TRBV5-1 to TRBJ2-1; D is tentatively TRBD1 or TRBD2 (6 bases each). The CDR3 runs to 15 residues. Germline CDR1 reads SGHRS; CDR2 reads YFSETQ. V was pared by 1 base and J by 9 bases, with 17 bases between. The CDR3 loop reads CASSLKWEGGREQFF. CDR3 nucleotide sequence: TGCGCCAGCAGCTTGAAGTGGGAAGGGGGGCGTGAGCAGTTCTTC.